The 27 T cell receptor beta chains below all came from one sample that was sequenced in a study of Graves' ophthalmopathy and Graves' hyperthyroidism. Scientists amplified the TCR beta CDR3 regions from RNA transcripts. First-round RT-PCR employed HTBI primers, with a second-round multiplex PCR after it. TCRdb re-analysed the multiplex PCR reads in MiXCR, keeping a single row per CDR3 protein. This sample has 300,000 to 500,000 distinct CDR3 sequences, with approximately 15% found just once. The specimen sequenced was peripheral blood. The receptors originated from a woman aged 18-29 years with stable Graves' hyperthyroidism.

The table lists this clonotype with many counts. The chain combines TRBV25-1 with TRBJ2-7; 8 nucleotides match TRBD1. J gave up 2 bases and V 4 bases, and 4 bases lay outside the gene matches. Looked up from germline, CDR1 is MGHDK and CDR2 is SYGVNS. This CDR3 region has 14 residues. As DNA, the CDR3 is TGTGCCAGCAGTGGGGGACAGGTTACCTACGAGCAGTACTTC. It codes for CASSGGQVTYEQYF.

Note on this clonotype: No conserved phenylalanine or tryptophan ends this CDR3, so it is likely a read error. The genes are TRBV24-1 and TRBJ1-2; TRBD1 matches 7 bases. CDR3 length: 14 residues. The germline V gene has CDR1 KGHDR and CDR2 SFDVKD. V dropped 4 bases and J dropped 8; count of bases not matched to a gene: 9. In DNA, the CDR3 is TGTGCCACCAGTGAAAGCGACAGGGCTTACGGCTACACCGTG. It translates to CATSESDRAYGYTV.

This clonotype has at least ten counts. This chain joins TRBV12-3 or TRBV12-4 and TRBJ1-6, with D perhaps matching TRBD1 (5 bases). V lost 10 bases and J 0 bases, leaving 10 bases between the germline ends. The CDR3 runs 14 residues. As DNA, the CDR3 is TGTGCCACCTCAGGGAGCTCCTATAATTCACCCCTCCACTTT. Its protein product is CATSGSSYNSPLHF.

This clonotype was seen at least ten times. The CDR3 DNA is TGTGCCAGCAGACCATCGGGGTGGGAGACTGAAGCTTTCTTT. It is translated as CASRPSGWETEAFF. The chain recombines TRBV6-2 or TRBV6-3 with TRBJ1-1, with D unresolved. The CDR3 extends over 14 amino acids. Trimming pared 6 bases from V and 5 bases from J, leaving 16 bases between. Germline assignment: CDR1 MNHEY and CDR2 SVGEGT.

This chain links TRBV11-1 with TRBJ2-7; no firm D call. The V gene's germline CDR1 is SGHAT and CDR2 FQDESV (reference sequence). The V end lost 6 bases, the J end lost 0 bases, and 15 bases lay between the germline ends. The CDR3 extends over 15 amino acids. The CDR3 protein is CASSSVRKSSYEQYF. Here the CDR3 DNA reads TGTGCCAGCAGTTCCGTCCGCAAATCCTCCTACGAGCAGTACTTC.

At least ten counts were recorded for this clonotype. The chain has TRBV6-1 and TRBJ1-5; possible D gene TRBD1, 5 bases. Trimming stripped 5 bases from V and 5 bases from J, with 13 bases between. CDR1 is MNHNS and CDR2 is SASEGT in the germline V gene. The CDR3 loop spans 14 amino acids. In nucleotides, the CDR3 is TGTGCCAGCAGTCCGGGGGAGCGGTATCAGCCCCAGCATTTT. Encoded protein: CASSPGERYQPQHF.

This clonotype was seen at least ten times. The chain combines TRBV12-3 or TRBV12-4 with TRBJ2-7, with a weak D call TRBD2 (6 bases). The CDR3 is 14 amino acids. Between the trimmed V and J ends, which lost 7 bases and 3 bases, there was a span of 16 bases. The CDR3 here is CASTLGGANYEQYF. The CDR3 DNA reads TGTGCCAGCACCTTAGGAGGGGCCAACTACGAGCAGTACTTC.

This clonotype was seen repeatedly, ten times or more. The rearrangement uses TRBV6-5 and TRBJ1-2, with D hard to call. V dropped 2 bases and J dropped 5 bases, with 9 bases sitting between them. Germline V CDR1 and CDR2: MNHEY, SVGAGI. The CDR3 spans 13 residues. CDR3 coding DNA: TGTGCCAGCAGTTACCCCGAGGGATATGGCTACACCTTC. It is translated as CASSYPEGYGYTF.

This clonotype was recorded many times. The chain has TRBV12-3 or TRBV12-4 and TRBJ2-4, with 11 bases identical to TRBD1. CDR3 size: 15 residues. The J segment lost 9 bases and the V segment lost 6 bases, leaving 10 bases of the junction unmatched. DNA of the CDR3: TGTGCCAGCAGCCCCTGGACAGGGGGCTTGGGCATTCAGTACTTC. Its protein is CASSPWTGGLGIQYF.

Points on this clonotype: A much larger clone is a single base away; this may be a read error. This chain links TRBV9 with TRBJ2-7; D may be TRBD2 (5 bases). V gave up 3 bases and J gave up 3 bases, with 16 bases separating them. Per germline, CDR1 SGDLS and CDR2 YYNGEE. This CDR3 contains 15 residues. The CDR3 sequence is CASSARAESYYEQYV. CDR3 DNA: TGTGCCAGCAGCGCCAGAGCGGAGTCTTACTACGAGCAGTACGTC.

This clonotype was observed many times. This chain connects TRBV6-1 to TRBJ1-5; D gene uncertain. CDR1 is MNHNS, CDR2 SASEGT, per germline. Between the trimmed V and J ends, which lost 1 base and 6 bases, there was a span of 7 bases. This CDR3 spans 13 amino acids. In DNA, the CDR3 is TGTGCCAGCAGTGAAGGAGTGGGTCAGCCCCAGCATTTT. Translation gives CASSEGVGQPQHF.

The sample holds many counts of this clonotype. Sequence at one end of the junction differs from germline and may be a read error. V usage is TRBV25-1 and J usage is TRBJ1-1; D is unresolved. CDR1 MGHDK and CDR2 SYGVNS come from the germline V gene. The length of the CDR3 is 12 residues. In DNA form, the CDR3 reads TGTGCCAGCAGTGAAGGAAACAGTGAAGCTTTCTTT. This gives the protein CASSEGNSEAFF. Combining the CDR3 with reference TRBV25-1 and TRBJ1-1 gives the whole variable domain EADIYQTPRYLVIGTGKKITLECSQTMGHDKMYWYQQDPGMELHLIHYSYGVNSTEKGDLSSESTVSRIRTEHFPLTLESARPSHTSQYLCASSEGNSEAFFGQGTRLTVV.

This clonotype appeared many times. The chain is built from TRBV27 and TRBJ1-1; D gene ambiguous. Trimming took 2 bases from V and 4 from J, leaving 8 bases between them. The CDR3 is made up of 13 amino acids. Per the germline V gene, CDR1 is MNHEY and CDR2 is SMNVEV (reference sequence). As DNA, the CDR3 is TGTGCCAGCAGTTTAATGTGGTCCACTGAAGCTTTCTTT. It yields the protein CASSLMWSTEAFF.

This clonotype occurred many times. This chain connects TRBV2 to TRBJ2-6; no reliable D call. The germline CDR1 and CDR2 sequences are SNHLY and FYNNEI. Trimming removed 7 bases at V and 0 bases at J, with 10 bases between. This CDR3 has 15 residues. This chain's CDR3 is CASKGISSGANVLTF. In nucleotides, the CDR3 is TGTGCCAGCAAAGGCATTAGCTCTGGGGCCAACGTCCTGACTTTC.

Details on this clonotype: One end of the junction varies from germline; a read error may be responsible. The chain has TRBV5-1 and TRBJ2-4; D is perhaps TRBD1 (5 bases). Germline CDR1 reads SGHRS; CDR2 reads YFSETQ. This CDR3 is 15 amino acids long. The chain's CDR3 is CASSLEGVAKNIKYF. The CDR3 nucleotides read TGCGCCAGCAGCTTGGAAGGGGTAGCCAAAAACATTAAGTACTTC.

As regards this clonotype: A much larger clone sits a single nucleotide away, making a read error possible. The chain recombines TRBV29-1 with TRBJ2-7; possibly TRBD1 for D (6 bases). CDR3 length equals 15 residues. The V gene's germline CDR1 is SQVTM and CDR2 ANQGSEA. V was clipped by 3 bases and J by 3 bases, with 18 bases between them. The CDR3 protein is CSVDDPAGDNYEQYF. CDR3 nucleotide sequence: TGCAGCGTTGATGATCCCGCCGGGGACAACTACGAGCAGTACTTC.

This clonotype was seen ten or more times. The CDR3 DNA is TGCAGTGCTAGAGGACAGGGGGCCTTCAATCAGCCCCAGCATTTT. It encodes CSARGQGAFNQPQHF. This rearrangement joins TRBV20-1 to TRBJ1-5; TRBD1 matches 10 bases. This CDR3 contains 15 residues. Germline CDR1 reads DFQATT; CDR2 reads SNEGSKA (reference sequence). The J segment lost 3 bases and the V segment lost 1 base, leaving 3 bases of the junction unmatched.

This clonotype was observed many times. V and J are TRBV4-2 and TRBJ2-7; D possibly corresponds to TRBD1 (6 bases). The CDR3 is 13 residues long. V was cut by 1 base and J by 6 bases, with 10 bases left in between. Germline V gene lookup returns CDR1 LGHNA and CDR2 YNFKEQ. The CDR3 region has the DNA TGTGCCAGCAGCCAAGTGACAGGTGGCGAGCAGTACTTC. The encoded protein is CASSQVTGGEQYF.

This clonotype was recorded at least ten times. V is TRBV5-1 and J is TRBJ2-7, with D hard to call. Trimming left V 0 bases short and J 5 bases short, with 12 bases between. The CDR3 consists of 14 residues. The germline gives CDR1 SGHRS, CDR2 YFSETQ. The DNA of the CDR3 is TGCGCCAGCAGCTTGGATGTAGTCGACAACGAGCAGTACTTC. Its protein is CASSLDVVDNEQYF.

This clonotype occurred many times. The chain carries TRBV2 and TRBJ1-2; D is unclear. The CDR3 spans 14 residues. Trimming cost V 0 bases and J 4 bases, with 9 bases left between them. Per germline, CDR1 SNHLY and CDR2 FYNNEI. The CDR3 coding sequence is TGTGCCAGCAGTGAAGCGCCGTTTGTCTATGGCTACACCTTC. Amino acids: CASSEAPFVYGYTF.

Written as DNA, the CDR3 is TGTGCCAGCAGCTTGAGGGGGGGGATCACCGGGGAGCTGTTTTTT. It translates to CASSLRGGITGELFF. The chain combines TRBV7-3 with TRBJ2-2, with a tentative D call TRBD2 (7 bases). This CDR3 spans 15 amino acids. V lost 3 bases, J lost 4 bases, and 12 bases lay in between. Germline V CDR1 and CDR2: SGHTA, FQGTGA.

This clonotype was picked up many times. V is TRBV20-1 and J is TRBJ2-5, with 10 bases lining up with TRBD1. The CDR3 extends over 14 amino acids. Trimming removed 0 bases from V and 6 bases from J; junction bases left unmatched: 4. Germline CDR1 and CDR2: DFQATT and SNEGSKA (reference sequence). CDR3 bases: TGCAGTGCTAGAGAGGGGGACAGGGGCAAGACCCAGTACTTC. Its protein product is CSAREGDRGKTQYF.

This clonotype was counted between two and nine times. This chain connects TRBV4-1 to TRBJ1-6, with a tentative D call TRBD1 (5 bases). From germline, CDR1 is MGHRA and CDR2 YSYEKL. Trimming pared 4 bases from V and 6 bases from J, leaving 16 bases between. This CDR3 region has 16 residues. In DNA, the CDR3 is TGCGCCAGCAGCCGAATTGGAGGGCAGGGTAATTCACCCCTCCACTTT. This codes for CASSRIGGQGNSPLHF.

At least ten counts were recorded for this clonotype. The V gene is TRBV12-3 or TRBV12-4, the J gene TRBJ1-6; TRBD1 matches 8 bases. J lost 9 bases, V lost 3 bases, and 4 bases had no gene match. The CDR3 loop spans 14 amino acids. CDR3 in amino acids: CASSFQGASSPLHF. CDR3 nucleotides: TGTGCCAGCAGTTTTCAGGGGGCGAGTTCACCCCTCCACTTT.

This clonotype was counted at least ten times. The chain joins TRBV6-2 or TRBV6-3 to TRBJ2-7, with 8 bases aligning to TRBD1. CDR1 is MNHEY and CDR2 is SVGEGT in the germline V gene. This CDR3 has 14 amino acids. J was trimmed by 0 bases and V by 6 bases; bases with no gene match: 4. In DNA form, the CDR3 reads TGTGCCAGCAGCCAGGACAGGGCCTCCTACGAGCAGTACTTC. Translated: CASSQDRASYEQYF.

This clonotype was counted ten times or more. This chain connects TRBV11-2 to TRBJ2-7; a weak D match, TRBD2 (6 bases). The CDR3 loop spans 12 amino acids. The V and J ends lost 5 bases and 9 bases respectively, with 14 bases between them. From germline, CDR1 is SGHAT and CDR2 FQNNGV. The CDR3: CASSTHTEGQYF. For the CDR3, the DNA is TGTGCCAGCAGCACCCATACGGAGGGGCAGTACTTC.

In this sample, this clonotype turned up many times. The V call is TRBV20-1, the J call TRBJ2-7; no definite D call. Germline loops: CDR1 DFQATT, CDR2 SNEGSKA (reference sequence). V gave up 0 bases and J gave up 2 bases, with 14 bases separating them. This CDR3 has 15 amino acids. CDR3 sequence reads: CSARDRSSGPYEQYF. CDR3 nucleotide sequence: TGCAGTGCTAGAGATCGATCCTCGGGTCCCTACGAGCAGTACTTC.